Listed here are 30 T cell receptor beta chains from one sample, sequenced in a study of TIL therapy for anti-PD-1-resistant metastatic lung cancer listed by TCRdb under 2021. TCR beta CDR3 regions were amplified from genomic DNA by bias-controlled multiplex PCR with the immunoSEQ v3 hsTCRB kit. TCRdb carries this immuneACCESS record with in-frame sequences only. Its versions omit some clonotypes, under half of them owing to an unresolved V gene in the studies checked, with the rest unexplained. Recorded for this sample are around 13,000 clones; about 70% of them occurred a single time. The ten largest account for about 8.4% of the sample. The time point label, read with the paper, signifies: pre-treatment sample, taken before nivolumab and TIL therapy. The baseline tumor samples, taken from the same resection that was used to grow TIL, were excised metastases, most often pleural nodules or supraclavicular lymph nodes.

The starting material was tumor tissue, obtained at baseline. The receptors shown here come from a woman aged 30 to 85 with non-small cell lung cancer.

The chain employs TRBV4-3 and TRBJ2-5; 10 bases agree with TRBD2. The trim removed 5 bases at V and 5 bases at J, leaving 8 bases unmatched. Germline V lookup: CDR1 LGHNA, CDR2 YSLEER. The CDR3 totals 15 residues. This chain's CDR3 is CASSDRGTSAETQYF. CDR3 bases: TGCGCCAGCAGCGATAGGGGGACTAGCGCCGAGACCCAGTACTTC.

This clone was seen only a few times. The CDR3 DNA follows: TGCGCCAGCAGCTTGGAGAGGGGCCATGGCTACACCTTC. It specifies CASSLERGHGYTF. The chain is built from TRBV5-1 and TRBJ1-2; tentative D call: TRBD1 (5 bases). Germline V gene data show CDR1 as SGHRS and CDR2 as YFSETQ. This CDR3 has 13 residues. Trimming shortened V by 0 bases and J by 6 bases, and 9 bases separated the two germline ends.

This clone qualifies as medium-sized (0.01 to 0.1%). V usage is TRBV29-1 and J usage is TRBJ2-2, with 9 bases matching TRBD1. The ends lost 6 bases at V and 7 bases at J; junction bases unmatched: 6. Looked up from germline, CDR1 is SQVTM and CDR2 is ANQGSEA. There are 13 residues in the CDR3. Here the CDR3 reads CSVGTGNSGELFF. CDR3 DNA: TGCAGCGTCGGGACAGGGAATAGCGGGGAGCTGTTTTTT.

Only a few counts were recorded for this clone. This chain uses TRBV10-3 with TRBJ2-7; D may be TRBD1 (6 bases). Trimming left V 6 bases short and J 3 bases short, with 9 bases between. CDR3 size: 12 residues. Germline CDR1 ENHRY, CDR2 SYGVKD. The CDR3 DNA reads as TGTGCCATCAGCCAGGGGCGCTACGAGCAGTACTTC. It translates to CAISQGRYEQYF.

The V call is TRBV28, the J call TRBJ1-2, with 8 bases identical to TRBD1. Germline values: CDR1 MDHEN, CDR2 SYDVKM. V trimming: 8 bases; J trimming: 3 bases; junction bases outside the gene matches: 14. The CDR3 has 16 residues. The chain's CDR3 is CASATPARGRYYGYTF. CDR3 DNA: TGTGCCAGCGCTACTCCGGCCAGGGGGCGGTACTATGGCTACACCTTC.

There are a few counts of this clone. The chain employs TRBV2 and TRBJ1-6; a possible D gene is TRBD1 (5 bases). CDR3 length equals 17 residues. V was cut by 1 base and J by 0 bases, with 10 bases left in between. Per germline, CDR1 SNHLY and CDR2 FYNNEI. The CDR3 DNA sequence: TGTGCCAGCAGTGAAGGACAGATGAGCTCCTATAATTCACCCCTCCACTTT. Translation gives CASSEGQMSSYNSPLHF.

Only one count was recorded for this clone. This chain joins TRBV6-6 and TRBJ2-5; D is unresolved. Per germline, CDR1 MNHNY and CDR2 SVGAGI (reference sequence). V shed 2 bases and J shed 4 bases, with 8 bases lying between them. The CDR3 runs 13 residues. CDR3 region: CASSYGQLETQYF. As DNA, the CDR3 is TGTGCCAGCAGTTACGGCCAGTTAGAGACCCAGTACTTC.

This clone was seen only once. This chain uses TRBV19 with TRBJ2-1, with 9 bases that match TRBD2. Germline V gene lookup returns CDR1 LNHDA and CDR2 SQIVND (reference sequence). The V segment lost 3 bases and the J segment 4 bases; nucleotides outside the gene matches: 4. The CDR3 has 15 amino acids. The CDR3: CASSMASGEYNEQFF. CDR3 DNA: TGTGCCAGTAGTATGGCTAGCGGGGAGTACAATGAGCAGTTCTTC. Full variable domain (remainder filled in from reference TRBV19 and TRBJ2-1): DGGITQSPKYLFRKEGQNVTLSCEQNLNHDAMYWYRQDPGQGLRLIYYSQIVNDFQKGDIAEGYSVSREKKESFPLTVTSAQKNPTAFYLCASSMASGEYNEQFFGPGTRLTVL.

In nucleotides, the CDR3 is TGTGCCAGTAGTATGAGGACAGGGTTCTATGGCTACACCTTC. Residues: CASSMRTGFYGYTF. The rearrangement joins TRBV19 to TRBJ1-2; 8 positions agree with TRBD1. The V gene end was trimmed by 3 bases and the J gene end by 4 bases; junction bases not matched to a gene: 4. The CDR3 is 14 amino acids. Germline CDR1 LNHDA, CDR2 SQIVND (reference sequence).

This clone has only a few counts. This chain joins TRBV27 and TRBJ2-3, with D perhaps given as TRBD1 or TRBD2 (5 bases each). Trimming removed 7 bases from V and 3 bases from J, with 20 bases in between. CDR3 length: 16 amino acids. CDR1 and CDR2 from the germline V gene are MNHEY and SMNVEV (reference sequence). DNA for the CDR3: TGTGCCAGCAATCCTGGGCCCTCCTGGGGGACAGATACGCAGTATTTT. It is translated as CASNPGPSWGTDTQYF.

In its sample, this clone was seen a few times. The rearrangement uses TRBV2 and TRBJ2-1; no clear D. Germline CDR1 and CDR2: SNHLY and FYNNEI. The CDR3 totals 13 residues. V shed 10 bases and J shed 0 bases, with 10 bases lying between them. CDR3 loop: CATKLTSYNEQFF. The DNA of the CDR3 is TGTGCCACAAAACTGACCTCCTACAATGAGCAGTTCTTC.

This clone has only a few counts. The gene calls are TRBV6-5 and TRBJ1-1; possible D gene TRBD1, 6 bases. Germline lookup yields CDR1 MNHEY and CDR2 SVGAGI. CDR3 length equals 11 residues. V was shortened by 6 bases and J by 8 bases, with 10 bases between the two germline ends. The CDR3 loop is CASSFDREAFF. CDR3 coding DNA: TGTGCCAGCAGCTTCGACAGGGAAGCTTTCTTT.

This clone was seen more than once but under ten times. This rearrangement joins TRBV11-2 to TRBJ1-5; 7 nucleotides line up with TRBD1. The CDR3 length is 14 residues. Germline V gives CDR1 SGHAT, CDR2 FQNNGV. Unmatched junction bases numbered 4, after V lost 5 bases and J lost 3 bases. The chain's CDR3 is CASSAGTANQPQHF. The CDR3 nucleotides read TGTGCCAGCAGCGCCGGGACAGCCAATCAGCCCCAGCATTTT.

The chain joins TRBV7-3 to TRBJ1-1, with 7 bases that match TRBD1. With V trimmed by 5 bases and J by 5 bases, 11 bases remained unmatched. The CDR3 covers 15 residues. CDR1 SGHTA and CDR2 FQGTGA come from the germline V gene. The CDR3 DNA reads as TGTGCCAGCAGCCAAAAACAGGGGTCGGGAACTGAAGCTTTCTTT. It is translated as CASSQKQGSGTEAFF.

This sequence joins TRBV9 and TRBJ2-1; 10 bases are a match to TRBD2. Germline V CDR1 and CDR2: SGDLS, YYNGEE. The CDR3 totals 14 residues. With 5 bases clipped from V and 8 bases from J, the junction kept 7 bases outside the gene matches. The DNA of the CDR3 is TGTGCCAGCAGAAGAGCGGGAGGGAGCCATGAGCAGTTCTTC. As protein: CASRRAGGSHEQFF.

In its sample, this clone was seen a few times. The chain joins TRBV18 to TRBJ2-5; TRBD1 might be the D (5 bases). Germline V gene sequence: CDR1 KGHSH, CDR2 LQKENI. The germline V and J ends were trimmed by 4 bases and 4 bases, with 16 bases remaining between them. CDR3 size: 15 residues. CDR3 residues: CASSQNRSHSETQYF. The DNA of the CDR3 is TGTGCCAGCTCACAGAACAGGAGTCACTCAGAGACCCAGTACTTC.

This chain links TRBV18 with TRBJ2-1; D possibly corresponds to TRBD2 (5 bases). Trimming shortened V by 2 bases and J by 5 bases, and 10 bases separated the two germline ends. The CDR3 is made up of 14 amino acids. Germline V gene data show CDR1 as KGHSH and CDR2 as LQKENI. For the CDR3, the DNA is TGTGCCAGCTCACCATTCGGGGTAGACAATGAGCAGTTCTTC. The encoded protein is CASSPFGVDNEQFF.

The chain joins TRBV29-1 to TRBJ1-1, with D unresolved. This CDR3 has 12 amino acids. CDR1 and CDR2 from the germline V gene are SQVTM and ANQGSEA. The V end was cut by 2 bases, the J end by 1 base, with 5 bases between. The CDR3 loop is CSVEWGNTEAFF. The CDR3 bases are TGCAGCGTTGAATGGGGGAACACTGAAGCTTTCTTT.

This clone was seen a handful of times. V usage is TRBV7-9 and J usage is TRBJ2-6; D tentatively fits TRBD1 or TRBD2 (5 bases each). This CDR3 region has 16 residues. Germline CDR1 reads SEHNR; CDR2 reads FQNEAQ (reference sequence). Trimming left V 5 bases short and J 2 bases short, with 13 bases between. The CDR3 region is CASSMSGGTGANVLTF. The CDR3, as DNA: TGTGCCAGCAGCATGTCTGGGGGAACTGGGGCCAACGTCCTGACTTTC.

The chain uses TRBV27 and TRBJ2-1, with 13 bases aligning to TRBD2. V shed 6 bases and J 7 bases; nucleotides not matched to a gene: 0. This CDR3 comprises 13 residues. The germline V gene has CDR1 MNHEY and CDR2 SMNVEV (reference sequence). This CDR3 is CASRTSGRNEQFF. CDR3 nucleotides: TGTGCCAGCAGGACTAGCGGGAGGAATGAGCAGTTCTTC.

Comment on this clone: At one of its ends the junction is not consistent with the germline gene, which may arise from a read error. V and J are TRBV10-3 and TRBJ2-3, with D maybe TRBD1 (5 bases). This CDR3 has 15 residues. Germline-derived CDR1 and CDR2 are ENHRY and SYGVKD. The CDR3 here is CATSQVDRVTDTQYF. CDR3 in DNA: TGTGCCACCAGTCAGGTAGACAGAGTCACAGATACGCAGTATTTT.

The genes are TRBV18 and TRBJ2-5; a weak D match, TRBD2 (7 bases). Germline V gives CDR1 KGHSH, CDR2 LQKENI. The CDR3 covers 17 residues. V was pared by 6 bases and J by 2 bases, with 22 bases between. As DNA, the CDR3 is TGTGCCAGCTCCCTCGGGATGCCCGGGGGGCCACAAGAGACCCAGTACTTC. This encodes CASSLGMPGGPQETQYF.

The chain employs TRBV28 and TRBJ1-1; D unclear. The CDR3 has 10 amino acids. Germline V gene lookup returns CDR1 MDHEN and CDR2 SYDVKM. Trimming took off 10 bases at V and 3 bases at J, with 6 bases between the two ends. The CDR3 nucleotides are TGTGCCACCACCTACACTGAAGCTTTCTTT. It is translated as CATTYTEAFF.

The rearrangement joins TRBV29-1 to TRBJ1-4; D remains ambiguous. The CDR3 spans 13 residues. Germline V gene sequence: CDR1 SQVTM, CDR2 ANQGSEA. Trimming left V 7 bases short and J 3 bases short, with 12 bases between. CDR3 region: CSASGSANEKLFF. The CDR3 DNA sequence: TGCAGCGCTTCAGGATCGGCTAATGAAAAACTGTTTTTT.

The CDR3: CASSFSNRGPSEGYTF. The CDR3, as DNA: TGTGCCAGCAGTTTTTCGAACAGGGGGCCCTCAGAGGGCTACACCTTC. V usage is TRBV7-9 and J usage is TRBJ1-2; 9 bases match TRBD1. CDR1 SEHNR and CDR2 FQNEAQ come from the germline V gene (reference sequence). The V segment lost 6 bases and the J segment 8 bases; nucleotides outside the gene matches: 16. This CDR3 is built from 16 residues.

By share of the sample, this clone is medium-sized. CDR3 in amino acids: CASSFRQGNSPLHF. The CDR3 nucleotides read TGTGCCAGCAGCTTCCGACAGGGGAATTCACCCCTCCACTTT. This chain uses TRBV7-8 with TRBJ1-6; 8 positions agree with TRBD1. The CDR3 is 14 residues long. Germline lookup yields CDR1 SGHVS and CDR2 FQNEAQ. V was clipped by 3 bases and J by 7 bases; unmatched bases: 2.

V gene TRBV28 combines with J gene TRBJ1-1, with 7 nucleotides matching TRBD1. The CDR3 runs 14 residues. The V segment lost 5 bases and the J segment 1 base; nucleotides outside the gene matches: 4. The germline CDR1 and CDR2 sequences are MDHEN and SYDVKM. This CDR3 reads CASSQGQWNTEAFF. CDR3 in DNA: TGTGCCAGCAGTCAGGGACAGTGGAACACTGAAGCTTTCTTT.

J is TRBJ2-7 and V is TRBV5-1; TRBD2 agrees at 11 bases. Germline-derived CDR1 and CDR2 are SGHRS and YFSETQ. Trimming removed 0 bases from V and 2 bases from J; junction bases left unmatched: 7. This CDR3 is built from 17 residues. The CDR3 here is CASSLGSLSGGAYEQYF. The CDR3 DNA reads TGCGCCAGCAGCTTGGGGTCCCTTAGCGGGGGGGCCTACGAGCAGTACTTC.

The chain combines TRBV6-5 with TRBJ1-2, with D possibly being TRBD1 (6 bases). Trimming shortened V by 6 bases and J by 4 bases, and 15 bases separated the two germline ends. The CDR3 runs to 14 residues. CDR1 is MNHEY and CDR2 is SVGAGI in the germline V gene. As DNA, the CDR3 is TGTGCCAGCAGGCCCCGGGGCAGGGGCTATGGCTACACCTTC. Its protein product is CASRPRGRGYGYTF.

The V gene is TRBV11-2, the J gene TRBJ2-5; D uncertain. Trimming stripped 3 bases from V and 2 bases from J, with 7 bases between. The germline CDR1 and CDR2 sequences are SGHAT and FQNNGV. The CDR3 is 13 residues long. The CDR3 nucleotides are TGTGCCAGCAGCTTCCTGGGTCAAGAGACCCAGTACTTC. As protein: CASSFLGQETQYF.